This T cell receptor beta chain was sequenced for a study of cytomegalovirus exposure and HLA in healthy donors. General study results and limits: Reportedly, HLA-A and HLA-B alleles of most subjects were accurately predicted from TCR beta. In vitro confirmation showed a few CMV-associated chains to be CMV antigen specific. Data from an earlier analysis indicated that most TCR beta V segments were productive either about 90% or about 30% of the time. It was only CMV serostatus that was available as immune exposure information.

This clone is a singleton in its sample. Its antigen is unknown. The PCR had 60 Vbeta and 13 Jbeta primers. TCRdb's table, derived via immunoSEQ multiplex PCR, lists solely in-frame clones and lacks some. The data show some 150,000 clones, with 76% seen just once and 0.6% to 0.95% held by the top ten. The clonotype was recovered from a female donor in good health and CMV-seronegative. The sequenced sample consisted of PBMCs.

CDR3 amino acids: CASSDRSDSYEQYF. The CDR3 DNA is TGTGCCAGCAGTGACCGCTCGGACAGCTACGAGCAGTACTTC. The chain recombines TRBV6-1 with TRBJ2-7; maybe TRBD1 (6 bases). Germline CDR1 reads MNHNS; CDR2 reads SASEGT. The V end was cut by 3 bases, the J end by 3 bases, with 12 bases between. The CDR3 has 14 amino acids.